These 20 T cell receptor beta chains were sequenced from one sample in a study of blood T cell repertoires in COVID-19. The method was immunoSEQ multiplex PCR; TCRdb's version includes in-frame clones alone and lacks a portion of them. The table shows just over 350,000 clones, with about 90% occurring only once. Material for sequencing was PBMCs or T cells enriched from blood (not recorded which). These receptors originate from a woman aged 25 to 39 who had recovered from COVID-19.

The rearrangement joins TRBV7-2 to TRBJ1-4; D unresolved. CDR1 SGHTA and CDR2 FQGNSA come from the germline V gene. Between the trimmed V and J ends, which lost 1 base and 0 bases, there was a span of 9 bases. This CDR3 has 16 residues. The chain's CDR3 is CASSLGVSTTNEKLFF. In nucleotides, the CDR3 is TGTGCCAGCAGCTTAGGCGTGTCTACAACTAATGAAAAACTGTTTTTT.

The chain is built from TRBV5-1 and TRBJ2-7; no clear D gene. The germline V gene encodes CDR1 SGHRS and CDR2 YFSETQ. This CDR3 has 13 residues. V was shortened by 3 bases and J by 6 bases, with 13 bases between the two germline ends. CDR3 in DNA: TGCGCCAGCAGCTCCGACCCGACACGCGAGCAGTACTTC. It is translated as CASSSDPTREQYF.

The chain combines TRBV2 with TRBJ1-4; the match to TRBD1 covers 11 bases. The CDR3 is 14 amino acids. Looked up from germline, CDR1 is SNHLY and CDR2 is FYNNEI. Germline trimming cut 11 bases from V and 3 bases from J; bases unmatched to any gene: 5. The CDR3 region has the DNA TGTGCCGGGACAGGGGGGCGGTCTAATGAAAAACTGTTTTTT. Encoded protein: CAGTGGRSNEKLFF.

The genes are TRBV19 and TRBJ2-1, with D possibly matching TRBD2 (6 bases). CDR1 is LNHDA and CDR2 is SQIVND in the germline V gene (reference sequence). The CDR3 spans 15 residues. V dropped 3 bases and J dropped 11 bases, with 20 bases sitting between them. In nucleotides, the CDR3 is TGTGCCAGTAGTATGGGGGGTATTACAATGAGTAAGCAGTTCTTC. Protein: CASSMGGITMSKQFF.

This chain links TRBV3-1 (or the pseudogene TRBV3-2) with TRBJ1-2; D is undetermined. The CDR3 covers 14 residues. V was shortened by 0 bases and J by 10 bases, with 15 bases between the two germline ends. Germline assignment: CDR1 LGHDT and CDR2 YNNKEL (reference sequence). CDR3 in DNA: TGTGCCAGCAGCCAAGATGTTGGAGGCAGCGCCTACACCTTC. It is translated as CASSQDVGGSAYTF.

Ten or more counts support this clone. CDR3 coding DNA: TGTGCCAGTAGTAAAGGGAGCTCTGGAAACACCATATATTTT. Amino acids: CASSKGSSGNTIYF. The chain joins TRBV19 to TRBJ1-3; no firm D call. CDR3 size: 14 residues. Germline V gives CDR1 LNHDA, CDR2 SQIVND (reference sequence). V was pared by 4 bases and J by 0 bases, with 7 bases between.

The rearrangement joins TRBV7-6 to TRBJ2-1, with 7 nucleotides matching TRBD1. Germline trimming cut 6 bases from V and 1 base from J; bases unmatched to any gene: 6. This CDR3 is 15 amino acids long. Germline-derived CDR1 and CDR2 are SGHVS and FNYEAQ. The CDR3 loop is CASSSRGRSYNEQFF. The CDR3, as DNA: TGTGCCAGCAGTTCCAGGGGGAGATCCTACAATGAGCAGTTCTTC.

This clone was recorded only once. The chain joins TRBV5-1 to TRBJ1-2; a weak D match, TRBD1 (5 bases). Trimming removed 4 bases from V and 5 bases from J, with 15 bases in between. This CDR3 contains 14 residues. The germline gives CDR1 SGHRS, CDR2 YFSETQ. The DNA of the CDR3 is TGCGCCAGCAGCATAAACCGGGGGACGTATGGCTACACCTTC. Translated, it gives CASSINRGTYGYTF.

The chain recombines TRBV10-3 with TRBJ2-7, with TRBD2 matching over 9 bases. Germline CDR1 reads ENHRY; CDR2 reads SYGVKD. The CDR3 has 14 residues. The trim removed 6 bases at V and 2 bases at J, leaving 5 bases unmatched. CDR3 sequence: CAISSSGITYEQYF. Written as DNA, the CDR3 is TGTGCCATCAGCTCTAGCGGGATAACCTACGAGCAGTACTTC.

The gene calls are TRBV7-9 and TRBJ2-7; D call uncertain. Germline V gene sequence: CDR1 SEHNR, CDR2 FQNEAQ (reference sequence). V lost 1 base and J lost 1, with 11 bases in between. This CDR3 is 15 amino acids long. In DNA form, the CDR3 reads TGTGCCAGCAGCTTAGGGCCCGAATGGTCCTACGAGCAGTACTTC. Its protein is CASSLGPEWSYEQYF.

The chain employs TRBV9 and TRBJ1-5; D is ambiguous. Per the germline V gene, CDR1 is SGDLS and CDR2 is YYNGEE. Between the trimmed V and J ends, which lost 0 bases and 2 bases, there was a span of 6 bases. The CDR3 has 14 residues. Here the CDR3 DNA reads TGTGCCAGCAGCGTAGCAGAGGGCAATCAGCCCCAGCATTTT. Its protein product is CASSVAEGNQPQHF.

The V call is TRBV30, the J call TRBJ1-6; the D gene is possibly TRBD1 (6 bases). This CDR3 comprises 15 residues. Germline CDR1 and CDR2: GTSNPN and SVGIG (reference sequence). Trimming stripped 4 bases from V and 6 bases from J, with 16 bases between. The CDR3 nucleotides read TGTGCCTGGAAGGATCCTCGGACAGCTAATTCACCCCTCCACTTT. It is translated as CAWKDPRTANSPLHF.

This clone was observed a few times. The chain has TRBV19 and TRBJ1-2, with D possibly matching TRBD1 (6 bases). Germline V gene data show CDR1 as LNHDA and CDR2 as SQIVND (reference sequence). CDR3 length: 16 amino acids. The V end lost 5 bases, the J end lost 3 bases, and 19 bases lay between the germline ends. CDR3 nucleotides: TGTGCCAGTAGTTCCTCCCGGGGCAGGGGAGACTATGGCTACACCTTC. This encodes CASSSSRGRGDYGYTF.

J is TRBJ2-2 and V is TRBV4-1; 9 bases are a match to TRBD2. With 4 bases clipped from V and 7 bases from J, the junction kept 10 bases outside the gene matches. Germline CDR1 reads MGHRA; CDR2 reads YSYEKL. This CDR3 is 16 amino acids long. In DNA form, the CDR3 reads TGCGCCAGCAGCCGGGTCGGCGAGCGGGGGGACGGGGAGCTGTTTTTT. It yields the protein CASSRVGERGDGELFF.

Note on this clone: The same CDR3 also results from other DNA sequences found in this sample. The V and J genes are TRBV28 and TRBJ1-4; D perhaps matches TRBD1 (6 bases). CDR3 length: 14 residues. The germline V and J ends were trimmed by 1 base and 8 bases, with 11 bases remaining between them. CDR1 and CDR2 from the germline V gene are MDHEN and SYDVKM. The DNA for the CDR3 is TGTGCCAGCAGTTTATACCGGGGGGGCGAAAAACTGTTTTTT. Translating it yields CASSLYRGGEKLFF.

The chain links TRBV7-2 to TRBJ1-2; 7 nucleotides line up with TRBD1. Looked up from germline, CDR1 is SGHTA and CDR2 is FQGNSA. V was pared by 5 bases and J by 4 bases, with 13 bases of the junction left unmatched. The CDR3 has 16 amino acids. For the CDR3, the DNA is TGTGCCAGCAGCAAACAGGGGTTAGGTGGCGGCTATGGCTACACCTTC. This encodes CASSKQGLGGGYGYTF.

J is TRBJ2-7 and V is TRBV13; 7 bases are a match to TRBD1. Trimming removed 5 bases from V and 0 bases from J; junction bases left unmatched: 4. CDR1 PRHDT and CDR2 FYEKMQ come from the germline V gene (reference sequence). The CDR3 is 14 amino acids. CDR3 in DNA: TGTGCCAGCAGCCCGGGACAGAGCTCCTACGAGCAGTACTTC. This codes for CASSPGQSSYEQYF.

The gene calls are TRBV10-2 and TRBJ2-7, with 10 bases lining up with TRBD2. Trimming cost V 7 bases and J 5 bases; bases outside gene matches: 17. Germline V gene lookup returns CDR1 WSHSY and CDR2 SAAADI. This CDR3 is 17 amino acids long. The CDR3 reads CASKEGYVSGGMNEQYF. The CDR3 DNA reads TGCGCCAGCAAGGAGGGATACGTTAGCGGGGGGATGAACGAGCAGTACTTC.

J is TRBJ1-1 and V is TRBV28; weak D call: TRBD1 (6 bases). Germline loops: CDR1 MDHEN, CDR2 SYDVKM. CDR3 length: 18 amino acids. The germline V and J ends were trimmed by 1 base and 9 bases, with 27 bases remaining between them. The CDR3 region has the DNA TGTGCCAGCAGTTTATCCGACAGGTTTGTGTACCGAATGAACCAAGCTTTCTTT. Translation gives CASSLSDRFVYRMNQAFF.

V is TRBV10-3 and J is TRBJ1-1; the match to TRBD1 covers 11 bases. Germline V gives CDR1 ENHRY, CDR2 SYGVKD. The V gene end was trimmed by 3 bases and the J gene end by 5 bases; junction bases not matched to a gene: 11. The CDR3 totals 17 residues. The CDR3 region is CAISDPAGTGGYTEAFF. In DNA form, the CDR3 reads TGTGCCATCAGTGACCCGGCCGGGACAGGGGGATATACTGAAGCTTTCTTT.